The 19 T cell receptor beta chains listed next were all sequenced from one sample in a study of T cells after yellow fever vaccination. TCRdb ran MiXCR on the 5' RACE reads and lists one entry per CDR3 protein. The table has about 240,000 distinct CDR3 sequences, less than 9% seen once; the top ten hold roughly 0.9%. The sequenced sample was CD4+ T cells sorted from PBMCs, obtained 15 days after the yellow fever booster vaccination. These receptors all come from a man aged 25-45 years who received the YFV17D yellow fever vaccine.

This clonotype was picked up a small number of times. The CDR3 DNA reads as TGTGCCACCAGTGATGACCGGGGGCCAGATACGCAGTATTTT. It yields the protein CATSDDRGPDTQYF. The gene calls are TRBV24-1 and TRBJ2-3, with D possibly called TRBD1 or TRBD2 (6 bases each). Germline CDR1 and CDR2: KGHDR and SFDVKD. V lost 3 bases and J lost 4, with 10 bases in between. The CDR3 totals 14 residues.

The chain joins TRBV5-1 to TRBJ2-2; TRBD1 is a possible D gene (6 bases). The V end was cut by 0 bases, the J end by 4 bases, with 10 bases between. The CDR3 is 15 residues long. Germline V gene lookup returns CDR1 SGHRS and CDR2 YFSETQ. CDR3 bases: TGCGCCAGCAGCTTGGACGTAGGGGGCACCGGGGAGCTGTTTTTT. Translated, it gives CASSLDVGGTGELFF.

This clonotype was seen a few times. V usage is TRBV27 and J usage is TRBJ2-2; D is uncertain. Trimming pared 6 bases from V and 6 bases from J, leaving 14 bases between. This CDR3 spans 14 amino acids. The germline V gene encodes CDR1 MNHEY and CDR2 SMNVEV (reference sequence). CDR3 residues: CASSPRPFSGELFF. The CDR3 DNA sequence: TGTGCCAGCAGCCCCCGGCCTTTCTCCGGGGAGCTGTTTTTT.

This clonotype was observed at least ten times. This chain connects TRBV15 to TRBJ2-7, with 9 bases fitting TRBD1. V lost 0 bases to trimming and J lost 7 bases; unmatched junction nucleotides: 10. The CDR3 length is 16 residues. Germline CDR1 is LNHNV and CDR2 is YYDKDF (reference sequence). The CDR3 DNA is TGTGCCACCAGCAGAGAACTGGGACAGGGTCAGCGTGAGCAGTACTTC. It yields the protein CATSRELGQGQREQYF.

This clonotype was recorded once. The chain links TRBV27 to TRBJ1-2; D is undetermined. CDR1 is MNHEY and CDR2 is SMNVEV in the germline V gene (reference sequence). The ends were cut back, 2 bases at V and 8 bases at J, with 15 bases in the middle. The CDR3 is made up of 14 amino acids. The CDR3, as DNA: TGTGCCAGCAGTTTAACGATCGGGATTCAAGGCTACACCTTC. Its translation is CASSLTIGIQGYTF.

The chain links TRBV29-1 to TRBJ2-1; either TRBD1 or TRBD2 may fit D (5 bases each). Trimming took 5 bases from V and 7 from J, leaving 21 bases between them. The germline V gene encodes CDR1 SQVTM and CDR2 ANQGSEA. This CDR3 has 15 amino acids. The CDR3: CSVFDPGPEGNEQFF. In nucleotides, the CDR3 is TGCAGCGTTTTTGATCCGGGGCCAGAGGGGAATGAGCAGTTCTTC.

This clonotype occurred a few times. The chain links TRBV28 to TRBJ2-5; D call uncertain. The CDR3 spans 13 residues. Germline assignment: CDR1 MDHEN and CDR2 SYDVKM. V was trimmed by 7 bases and J by 0 bases, leaving 9 bases between them. The DNA of the CDR3 is TGTGCCAGCATGGCGGAATACCAAGAGACCCAGTACTTC. It translates to CASMAEYQETQYF.

This clonotype was counted at least ten times. The genes are TRBV9 and TRBJ1-4; the D is unclear. The CDR3 covers 13 residues. CDR1 SGDLS and CDR2 YYNGEE come from the germline V gene. V shed 2 bases and J shed 5 bases, with 7 bases lying between them. CDR3 loop: CASSVYPNEKLFF. CDR3 bases: TGTGCCAGCAGCGTTTACCCCAATGAAAAACTGTTTTTT.

J is TRBJ1-4 and V is TRBV19; D uncertain. V lost 10 bases, J lost 6 bases, and 15 bases lay in between. This CDR3 spans 13 amino acids. The V gene's germline CDR1 is LNHDA and CDR2 SQIVND (reference sequence). In DNA, the CDR3 is TGTGCCAATAGATTTGCGTCGGATGAAAAACTGTTTTTT. Encoded protein: CANRFASDEKLFF.

The genes are TRBV12-3 or TRBV12-4 and TRBJ2-5, with TRBD2 matching 9 bases. The CDR3 has 17 residues. Germline trimming cut 1 base from V and 4 bases from J; bases unmatched to any gene: 10. The CDR3 DNA follows: TGTGCCAGCAGTTTAGAGGTGGCTACGCGGGGGGGAGAGACCCAGTACTTC. Its translation is CASSLEVATRGGETQYF.

This clonotype was seen a few times. The gene calls are TRBV30 and TRBJ2-4, with 8 bases that match TRBD1. The CDR3 has 14 residues. Unmatched junction bases numbered 13, after V lost 5 bases and J lost 10 bases. Per germline, CDR1 GTSNPN and CDR2 SVGIG (reference sequence). The CDR3 sequence is CAWSGGTGGSIQYF. As DNA, the CDR3 is TGTGCCTGGTCTGGGGGAACAGGGGGGTCTATTCAGTACTTC.

V and J are TRBV18 and TRBJ2-7; 8 nucleotides line up with TRBD1. Looked up from germline, CDR1 is KGHSH and CDR2 is LQKENI. This CDR3 contains 15 residues. J lost 1 base, V lost 3 bases, and 5 bases had no gene match. The CDR3 sequence: CASSPTGDSSYEQYF. CDR3 in DNA: TGTGCCAGCTCACCGACAGGGGACAGTTCCTACGAGCAGTACTTC.

This clonotype was counted many times. The V call is TRBV7-8, the J call TRBJ2-7; possibly TRBD2 for D (7 bases). The CDR3 runs 14 residues. Trimming took off 3 bases at V and 1 base at J, with 10 bases between the two ends. Per the germline V gene, CDR1 is SGHVS and CDR2 is FQNEAQ. Written as DNA, the CDR3 is TGTGCCAGCAGCTTCAGCGGGACATCCTACGAGCAGTACTTC. Amino acids: CASSFSGTSYEQYF. Full variable domain (rest looked up from reference TRBV7-8 and TRBJ2-7): GAGVSQSPRYKVAKRGQDVALRCDPISGHVSLFWYQQALGQGPEFLTYFQNEAQLDKSGLPSDRFFAERPEGSVSTLKIQRTQQEDSAVYLCASSFSGTSYEQYFGPGTRLTVT.

The chain joins TRBV12-3 or TRBV12-4 to TRBJ1-1; a weak D match, TRBD1 (5 bases). The CDR3 length is 14 residues. Trimming cost V 7 bases and J 4 bases, with 16 bases left between them. This CDR3 is CASTLSGGTTEAFF. Written as DNA, the CDR3 is TGTGCCAGCACCCTTTCTGGGGGAACCACTGAAGCTTTCTTT.

V is TRBV6-1 and J is TRBJ2-7, with D unclear. CDR1 MNHNS and CDR2 SASEGT come from the germline V gene. The CDR3 is made up of 14 amino acids. V shed 6 bases and J shed 6 bases, with 18 bases lying between them. CDR3 in amino acids: CASSAVAERSEQYF. In nucleotides, the CDR3 is TGTGCCAGCAGCGCGGTTGCGGAGAGGAGCGAGCAGTACTTC.

J is TRBJ1-1 and V is TRBV12-3 or TRBV12-4; D ambiguous. This CDR3 is 14 amino acids long. V lost 4 bases to trimming and J lost 1 base, with 10 bases between them. The CDR3 region has the DNA TGTGCCAGCAGTTCACGGGCCGCGAACACTGAAGCTTTCTTT. Translation: CASSSRAANTEAFF.

This clonotype appeared many times. V gene TRBV5-1 combines with J gene TRBJ2-7; 10 bases are a match to TRBD1. J gave up 2 bases and V 4 bases, and 3 bases lay outside the gene matches. Germline loops: CDR1 SGHRS, CDR2 YFSETQ. This CDR3 region has 14 residues. CDR3 residues: CASSPGQGPYEQYF. CDR3 sequence (DNA): TGCGCCAGCAGCCCGGGACAGGGGCCCTACGAGCAGTACTTC.

There are many counts of this clonotype. The rearrangement uses TRBV5-1 and TRBJ2-1; 14 nucleotides agree with TRBD2. Germline V lookup: CDR1 SGHRS, CDR2 YFSETQ. The V and J ends lost 3 bases and 7 bases, in that order; junction bases with no gene match: 3. CDR3 length: 15 amino acids. The CDR3 region has the DNA TGCGCCAGCAGCTGGGGACTAGCGGGAGTAAATGAGCAGTTCTTC. It is translated as CASSWGLAGVNEQFF.

This clonotype was seen only a few times. The chain links TRBV7-9 to TRBJ2-3; D gene ambiguous. CDR1 and CDR2 (germline): SEHNR, FQNEAQ (reference sequence). CDR3 size: 15 residues. The V and J ends lost 1 base and 1 base respectively, with 9 bases between them. The CDR3 nucleotides read TGTGCCAGCAGCTTAGGGGATACAGGCACAGATACGCAGTATTTT. Translated, it gives CASSLGDTGTDTQYF.